Shown below are 24 T cell receptor beta chains from a single sample sequenced in a study of blood T cell repertoires in COVID-19. TCRdb's table, derived via immunoSEQ multiplex PCR, lists solely in-frame clones and lacks some. Altogether 60,000 or so clones are present, 85% to 90% being singletons, with the ten largest covering 8.3%. Sequencing was carried out using peripheral blood. The receptors here all came from a human donor with active COVID-19. The donor label of this sample is uncertain.

The chain employs TRBV10-1 and TRBJ2-7; TRBD2 agrees at 7 bases. The germline CDR1 and CDR2 sequences are WNHNN and SYGVQD (reference sequence). The CDR3 extends over 12 amino acids. With 6 bases clipped from V and 4 bases from J, the junction kept 3 bases outside the gene matches. DNA for the CDR3: TGCGCCAGCAGCCTAGCGGTTTACGAGCAGTACTTC. Amino acid sequence: CASSLAVYEQYF.

This clone was recorded once. The chain employs TRBV27 and TRBJ1-2, with D possibly matching TRBD1 (5 bases). V was shortened by 4 bases and J by 3 bases, with 9 bases between the two germline ends. Germline V gene data show CDR1 as MNHEY and CDR2 as SMNVEV (reference sequence). CDR3 length: 13 amino acids. The CDR3 DNA reads TGTGCCAGCAGTTCCGGGGGGGACTATGGCTACACCTTC. As protein: CASSSGGDYGYTF.

This clone was seen once. The chain links TRBV9 to TRBJ1-2, with D possibly being TRBD1 (5 bases). The CDR3 has 14 residues. The V end lost 1 base, the J end lost 2 bases, and 9 bases lay between the germline ends. Germline V gene sequence: CDR1 SGDLS, CDR2 YYNGEE. As DNA, the CDR3 is TGTGCCAGCAGCGTAAGCGGGGCAAACTATGGCTACACCTTC. Translation gives CASSVSGANYGYTF.

The CDR3 protein is CASSQGLYTGELFF. The CDR3 nucleotides are TGCGCCAGCAGCCAAGGACTGTACACCGGGGAGCTGTTTTTT. The J gene is TRBJ2-2, the V gene TRBV4-3; no definite D call. Trimming removed 1 base at V and 3 bases at J, with 6 bases between. Per the germline V gene, CDR1 is LGHNA and CDR2 is YSLEER. The CDR3 loop spans 14 amino acids.

The chain couples TRBV11-3 to TRBJ2-1; 9 bases fit TRBD2. V trimming: 5 bases; J trimming: 6 bases; junction bases outside the gene matches: 11. Germline CDR1 is SGHNT and CDR2 is YENEEA. The CDR3 sequence is 16 residues long. CDR3 DNA sequence: TGTGCCAGCAGCCCGGGGACTAGCCCTTTAGCCAATGAGCAGTTCTTC. It encodes CASSPGTSPLANEQFF.

The CDR3 coding sequence is TGTGCCAGCAGTTCCACGACTAGAAGCGAGCAGTACTTC. The encoded protein is CASSSTTRSEQYF. The V call is TRBV28, the J call TRBJ2-7; D might be TRBD2 (6 bases). Germline V gene sequence: CDR1 MDHEN, CDR2 SYDVKM. V was pared by 4 bases and J by 6 bases, with 13 bases between. CDR3 size: 13 residues.

This chain connects TRBV6-4 to TRBJ2-7, with TRBD1 matching 11 bases. Germline V gives CDR1 MRHNA, CDR2 SNTAGT. The V segment lost 11 bases and the J segment 2 bases; nucleotides outside the gene matches: 2. There are 12 residues in the CDR3. Here the CDR3 DNA reads TGTGCCGGACAGGGGGCTCCCTACGAGCAGTACTTC. As protein: CAGQGAPYEQYF.

V usage is TRBV3-1 (or the pseudogene TRBV3-2) and J usage is TRBJ1-2; D possibly corresponds to TRBD1 (5 bases). V lost 0 bases and J lost 5, with 13 bases in between. The germline CDR1 and CDR2 sequences are LGHDT and YNNKEL (reference sequence). This CDR3 spans 15 amino acids. In DNA, the CDR3 is TGTGCCAGCAGCCAAGAAGGGAGGGGAATATATGGCTACACCTTC. This gives the protein CASSQEGRGIYGYTF.

The chain links TRBV28 to TRBJ2-7; maybe TRBD1 (6 bases). The V gene lost 5 bases and the J gene lost 1 base, with 18 bases spanning the gap. The CDR3 runs 16 residues. Germline-derived CDR1 and CDR2 are MDHEN and SYDVKM. In DNA, the CDR3 is TGTGCCAGCAGTCCCCGTTTAGGGACACGGTCCTACGAGCAGTACTTC. Translated, it gives CASSPRLGTRSYEQYF.

The rearrangement joins TRBV5-1 to TRBJ2-7, with 7 bases lining up with TRBD1. The length of the CDR3 is 17 residues. Germline V gene sequence: CDR1 SGHRS, CDR2 YFSETQ. The V gene end was trimmed by 0 bases and the J gene end by 8 bases; junction bases not matched to a gene: 17. CDR3 nucleotides: TGCGCCAGCAGCTTGGAAGGGGGTCGGGGACAGACTATCCAGCAGTACTTC. Residues: CASSLEGGRGQTIQQYF.

This sequence joins TRBV5-5 and TRBJ2-3, with 9 bases matching TRBD2. Germline V CDR1 and CDR2: SGHKS, YYEKEE (reference sequence). This CDR3 is 14 amino acids long. The J segment lost 1 base and the V segment lost 7 bases, leaving 4 bases of the junction unmatched. The chain's CDR3 is CASLASGGTDTQYF. The CDR3 DNA reads as TGTGCCAGCTTGGCTAGCGGGGGCACAGATACGCAGTATTTT. Using reference TRBV5-5 and TRBJ2-3 for the parts outside the CDR3, the full variable domain is DAGVTQSPTHLIKTRGQQVTLRCSPISGHKSVSWYQQVLGQGPQFIFQYYEKEERGRGNFPDRFSARQFPNYSSELNVNALLLGDSALYLCASLASGGTDTQYFGPGTRLTVL.

This clone was seen more than once but under ten times. V usage is TRBV18 and J usage is TRBJ2-3, with 12 nucleotides matching TRBD2. V lost 6 bases and J lost 5; bases outside the gene matches: 9. The CDR3 has 16 residues. Germline CDR1 reads KGHSH; CDR2 reads LQKENI. The CDR3 sequence is CASSPASGGAGDTQYF. The CDR3, as DNA: TGTGCCAGCTCGCCCGCTAGCGGGGGGGCGGGAGATACGCAGTATTTT.

The chain recombines TRBV24-1 with TRBJ2-3, with 10 bases aligning to TRBD2. Germline assignment: CDR1 KGHDR and CDR2 SFDVKD. V trimming: 4 bases; J trimming: 2 bases; junction bases outside the gene matches: 5. The CDR3 length is 16 residues. CDR3 in DNA: TGTGCCACCAGTGACAGGACTAGCGGCATCACAGATACGCAGTATTTT. It specifies CATSDRTSGITDTQYF.

V usage is TRBV4-3 and J usage is TRBJ2-7; possible D gene TRBD2, 5 bases. This CDR3 has 13 residues. Trimming removed 0 bases from V and 7 bases from J, with 10 bases in between. Germline values: CDR1 LGHNA, CDR2 YSLEER. DNA of the CDR3: TGCGCCAGCAGCCAAGACGCACCGGGGGAGCAGTACTTC. It encodes CASSQDAPGEQYF.

The chain couples TRBV4-3 to TRBJ2-7; 11 bases agree with TRBD1. The V and J ends lost 4 bases and 0 bases, in that order; junction bases with no gene match: 2. The CDR3 contains 15 residues. Germline V gene lookup returns CDR1 LGHNA and CDR2 YSLEER. CDR3 amino acids: CASSPGQGASYEQYF. CDR3 sequence (DNA): TGCGCCAGCAGCCCAGGACAGGGGGCCTCCTACGAGCAGTACTTC.

This clone was detected only once. The V gene is TRBV3-1 (or the pseudogene TRBV3-2), the J gene TRBJ2-7; weak D call: TRBD2 (7 bases). CDR1 is LGHDT, CDR2 YNNKEL, per germline (reference sequence). V was trimmed by 6 bases and J by 1 base, leaving 13 bases between them. The CDR3 spans 14 residues. The CDR3 here is CASRLEGGSYEQYF. CDR3 DNA: TGTGCCAGCAGGTTGGAGGGGGGGTCCTACGAGCAGTACTTC.

This clone was seen more than once but under ten times. V is TRBV4-1 and J is TRBJ1-2, with D tentatively TRBD1 (6 bases). The CDR3 extends over 14 amino acids. The V end lost 2 bases, the J end lost 2 bases, and 9 bases lay between the germline ends. Germline lookup yields CDR1 MGHRA and CDR2 YSYEKL. The CDR3 bases are TGCGCCAGCAGCCAACCTACAGGGAACTATGGCTACACCTTC. This encodes CASSQPTGNYGYTF.

The chain recombines TRBV7-4 with TRBJ2-4; 10 bases agree with TRBD2. The CDR3 runs to 18 residues. CDR1 and CDR2 (germline): SGHVT, SQSDAQ. Germline trimming cut 2 bases from V and 2 bases from J; bases unmatched to any gene: 9. CDR3 in DNA: TGTGCCAGCAGCTTAACTAGCGGGGAAGGCCCAACCAAAAACATTCAGTACTTC. Amino acid sequence: CASSLTSGEGPTKNIQYF.

The table lists this clone with a count of one. The rearrangement joins TRBV7-5 to TRBJ2-5; the D call of TRBD2 is as the table states it, not checked on the DNA. TRBV7-5 constitutes a pseudogene. The CDR3 runs to 16 residues. DNA of the CDR3: TGTGCCAGAAGCTTAGAGGGACTAGCGGAACAAGAGACCCAGTACTTC. Its protein product is CARSLEGLAEQETQYF.

V is TRBV5-1 and J is TRBJ1-2; 7 bases match TRBD1. CDR1 and CDR2 from the germline V gene are SGHRS and YFSETQ. This CDR3 region has 15 residues. V shed 4 bases and J 5 bases; nucleotides not matched to a gene: 11. CDR3 amino acids: CASSVIGGAGYGYTF. The CDR3 nucleotides are TGCGCCAGCAGCGTGATAGGGGGCGCTGGGTATGGCTACACCTTC.

The chain has TRBV30 and TRBJ1-6; the D gene is possibly TRBD1 (6 bases). Germline V gene sequence: CDR1 GTSNPN, CDR2 SVGIG (reference sequence). This CDR3 region has 13 residues. The CDR3 region has the DNA TGTGCTTGGGGGGCAGTCTATAATTCACCCCTCCACTTT. It is translated as CAWGAVYNSPLHF.

The chain is built from TRBV4-1 and TRBJ2-1; 10 nucleotides line up with TRBD2. Germline V gene data show CDR1 as MGHRA and CDR2 as YSYEKL. The CDR3 has 15 residues. V gave up 7 bases and J gave up 4 bases; unmatched junction bases: 7. The CDR3 loop reads CASMPISGRYNEQFF. The CDR3 DNA reads as TGCGCCAGCATGCCTATTAGCGGGAGGTACAATGAGCAGTTCTTC.

The chain carries TRBV10-3 and TRBJ2-7, with 8 bases fitting TRBD1. J was trimmed by 3 bases and V by 8 bases; bases with no gene match: 12. The CDR3 has 15 amino acids. The germline CDR1 and CDR2 sequences are ENHRY and SYGVKD. The CDR3 region is CAIQAGPGGNYEQYF. In nucleotides, the CDR3 is TGTGCCATCCAGGCCGGGCCAGGGGGCAACTACGAGCAGTACTTC.

This clone came up once. This chain connects TRBV15 to TRBJ2-1; no reliable D call. V lost 2 bases and J lost 3, with 20 bases in between. The CDR3 runs 18 residues. Germline loops: CDR1 LNHNV, CDR2 YYDKDF (reference sequence). The DNA for the CDR3 is TGTGCCACCAGCAGATCCCCGCGCTTGGGCTTTGACTACAATGAGCAGTTCTTC. This codes for CATSRSPRLGFDYNEQFF.